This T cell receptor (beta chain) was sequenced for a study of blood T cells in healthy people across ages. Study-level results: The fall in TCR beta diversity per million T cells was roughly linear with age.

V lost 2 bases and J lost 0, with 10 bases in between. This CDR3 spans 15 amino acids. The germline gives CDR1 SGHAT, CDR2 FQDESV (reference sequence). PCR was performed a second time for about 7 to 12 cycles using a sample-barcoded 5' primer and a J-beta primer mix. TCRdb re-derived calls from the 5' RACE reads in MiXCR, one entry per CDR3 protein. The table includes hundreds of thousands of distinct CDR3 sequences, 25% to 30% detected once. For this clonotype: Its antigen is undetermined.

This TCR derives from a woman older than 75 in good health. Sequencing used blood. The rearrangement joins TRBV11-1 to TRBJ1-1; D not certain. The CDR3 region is CASSLYGRMNTEAFF. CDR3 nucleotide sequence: TGTGCCAGCAGCTTATACGGACGAATGAACACTGAAGCTTTCTTT. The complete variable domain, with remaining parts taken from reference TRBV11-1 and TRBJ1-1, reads EAEVAQSPRYKITEKSQAVAFWCDPISGHATLYWYRQILGQGPELLVQFQDESVVDDSQLPKDRFSAERLKGVDSTLKIQPAELGDSAMYLCASSLYGRMNTEAFFGQGTRLTVV.